Listed below are T cell receptor beta chains from one sample, sequenced in a study of blood T cell repertoires in COVID-19. Some clones are missing from TCRdb's copy, which holds only in-frame ones; the method was immunoSEQ multiplex PCR. Of 150,000 to 200,000 clones detected, 60% to 80% appear once; the ten largest clones hold roughly 28%. Sequenced material: peripheral blood. All receptors come from a woman between 65 and 79 years old with acute or convalescent COVID-19. The CDR3 runs from the conserved cysteine through the conserved F or W. D genes are given only for firm matches.

len: 19; j_gene: TRBJ2-3; v_gene: TRBV19; d_gene: .; CDR3aa: CASSITEGSPGPGPDTQYF
len: 14; j_gene: TRBJ2-7; v_gene: TRBV5-5; d_gene: TRBD2; CDR3aa: CASSLVSGGGEQYF
len: 13; j_gene: TRBJ2-2; v_gene: TRBV27; d_gene: .; CDR3aa: CASSSLNGGELFF
len: 14; j_gene: TRBJ2-2; v_gene: TRBV6-5; d_gene: TRBD1; CDR3aa: CASKLQGNAGELFF
len: 21; j_gene: TRBJ1-4; v_gene: TRBV15; d_gene: TRBD1; CDR3aa: CATSRGGPTGGSARASEKLFF
len: 15; j_gene: TRBJ2-1; v_gene: TRBV5-1; d_gene: TRBD2; CDR3aa: CASSSAGSPYNEQFF
len: 15; j_gene: TRBJ2-1; v_gene: TRBV27; d_gene: TRBD2; CDR3aa: CASSWTSGYNNEQFF
len: 15; j_gene: TRBJ2-3; v_gene: TRBV6-5; d_gene: .; CDR3aa: CASSFNSGPTDTQYF
len: 15; j_gene: TRBJ1-6; v_gene: TRBV7-3; d_gene: TRBD1; CDR3aa: CASSLLGQGDSPLHF
len: 13; j_gene: TRBJ1-2; v_gene: TRBV29-1; d_gene: .; CDR3aa: CSVLNFEAYGYTF
len: 14; j_gene: TRBJ1-4; v_gene: TRBV30; d_gene: .; CDR3aa: CAWSGANSREKLFF
len: 15; j_gene: TRBJ1-2; v_gene: TRBV7-3; d_gene: TRBD1; CDR3aa: CASSSTDRGVGGYTF
len: 14; j_gene: TRBJ1-4; v_gene: TRBV6-1; d_gene: .; CDR3aa: CASSDSGLKGKLFF
len: 18; j_gene: TRBJ2-1; v_gene: TRBV7-2; d_gene: TRBD2; CDR3aa: CASSLGLAGAKLYNEQFF
len: 15; j_gene: TRBJ1-3; v_gene: TRBV5-5; d_gene: .; CDR3aa: CASSPVGISGNTIYF
len: 15; j_gene: TRBJ2-7; v_gene: TRBV2; d_gene: .; CDR3aa: CASSDRGHRTYEQYF
len: 14; j_gene: TRBJ2-7; v_gene: TRBV7-9; d_gene: .; CDR3aa: CASSYSLNSYEQYF
len: 15; j_gene: TRBJ2-7; v_gene: TRBV11-2; d_gene: TRBD2; CDR3aa: CASSLALAGGHEQYF
len: 16; j_gene: TRBJ1-6; v_gene: TRBV2; d_gene: TRBD1; CDR3aa: CASSVRGGQGRSPLHF
len: 17; j_gene: TRBJ2-3; v_gene: TRBV5-1; d_gene: TRBD2; CDR3aa: CASSQRTSGRDTDTQYF
len: 12; j_gene: TRBJ2-7; v_gene: TRBV5-1; d_gene: .; CDR3aa: CASSLQGYEQYF
len: 15; j_gene: TRBJ1-3; v_gene: TRBV3-1/TRBV3-2; d_gene: .; CDR3aa: CASSQDSRRRNTIYF
len: 17; j_gene: TRBJ2-1; v_gene: TRBV5-4; d_gene: .; CDR3aa: CASSLLRVRDSYNEQFF
len: 14; j_gene: TRBJ1-1; v_gene: TRBV5-1; d_gene: .; CDR3aa: CASSLLGRGTEAFF
len: 18; j_gene: TRBJ2-7; v_gene: TRBV7-9; d_gene: TRBD1; CDR3aa: CASSLAKGSGQGSYEQYF
len: 15; j_gene: TRBJ2-7; v_gene: TRBV30; d_gene: TRBD2; CDR3aa: CAWSALGLAPYEQYF
len: 14; j_gene: TRBJ1-2; v_gene: TRBV3-1/TRBV3-2; d_gene: TRBD1; CDR3aa: CASSRTRAGGGYTF
len: 12; j_gene: TRBJ2-7; v_gene: TRBV3-1/TRBV3-2; d_gene: .; CDR3aa: CASSQTNYEQYF
len: 15; j_gene: TRBJ2-7; v_gene: TRBV19; d_gene: .; CDR3aa: CASSTAGGSYYEQYF
len: 12; j_gene: TRBJ1-1; v_gene: TRBV6-5; d_gene: TRBD1; CDR3aa: CATRQGTTEAFF
len: 14; j_gene: TRBJ1-1; v_gene: TRBV7-3; d_gene: .; CDR3aa: CASSVSTVNTEAFF
len: 17; j_gene: TRBJ2-6; v_gene: TRBV19; d_gene: TRBD1; CDR3aa: CASSMRDSALGANVLTF
len: 18; j_gene: TRBJ2-3; v_gene: TRBV6-1; d_gene: TRBD2; CDR3aa: CASSVLAGGTGATDTQYF